This T cell receptor (beta chain) was observed in a study of patients and donors after allogeneic stem cell transplantation. Germline V CDR1 and CDR2: DFQATT, SNEGSKA (reference sequence). The CDR3 is made up of 14 amino acids. Unmatched junction bases numbered 9, after V lost 3 bases and J lost 5 bases. TCRdb re-called the RT-PCR reads through MiXCR, storing one row per CDR3 protein. Among some 880,000 distinct CDR3 sequences listed, approximately 18% were seen once. Material for sequencing was blood, either unsorted or a sorted T cell fraction (not recorded which). The TCR comes from a human donor who was either an allogeneic HSCT recipient or a stem cell or donor lymphocyte infusion donor (not recorded which). It is not recorded whose cells these are; they may come from a transplant donor. The chain combines TRBV20-1 with TRBJ1-2; 7 nucleotides align to TRBD1. CDR3 protein: CSASPRQGVYGYTF. The CDR3 DNA follows: TGCAGTGCTAGCCCAAGACAGGGAGTTTATGGCTACACCTTC.